This TCR beta chain was found in a study of blood T cell repertoires in COVID-19 (TCRdb year 2020). About the full investigation: The collaborator samples originated in the United States, Italy and Spain and spanned the acute and convalescent phases of COVID-19. The dataset comprised deeply sampled blood TCRbeta repertoires from subjects exposed to, actively infected with, or recovered from COVID-19. The samples were drawn from two sources: the first 160 participants of the ongoing ImmuneRACE study, and 1,000 to 1,500 subjects contributed by 6 global collaborators. The repertoires were released in a freely available public database intended as a resource for research on the immune response to SARS-CoV-2. The material from the prospective study consisted of cDNA or gDNA derived from T cells, B-cell-depleted T cells, or PBMCs. Where available, HLA class I and class II types were taken from metadata supplied by the sample provider and were not determined by assay-based typing. A de-identified subject ID, COVID-19 status, age in years and sex were almost always included in the sample metadata. On the study overall, not on this receptor specifically: The amount of clinical and demographic metadata varied by source and participant and was provided uncurated.

About this clone itself: It has no known antigen specificity. Base qualities are not at hand, and no much larger clone is one base apart.

Measured from the cysteine to the phenylalanine, the CDR3 is 15 residues long. Kept here is only the CDR3 DNA, which spans 45 bases and is read in frame from base 1. CDR1 and CDR2 were assigned from the germline V gene as LGHNA and YNFKEQ. The V and J ends are trimmed by 0 bases and 4 bases, leaving 12 bases between them. TCRbeta CDR3 regions were amplified from genomic DNA by means of the immunoSEQ Assay, a bias-controlled multiplex PCR. Regarding the original processing steps: Within the assay, amplification of reference gene primers was used to estimate how many nucleated cells each sample contained. To quantify the absolute abundance of each unique TCRbeta CDR3 rearrangement, sequence reads were collapsed and filtered. For each sample, productive Simpson clonality was calculated as the square root of Simpson's diversity index across productive rearrangements. TCRdb holds this immuneACCESS table with in-frame rearrangements only. Some clones are missing; in checked studies, unresolved V genes explain under half, and the rest has no known cause. The DNA was the basis for D and trimming; V, J and clone size are from that table. The sample contains around 220,000 clones, around 82% of them found a single time. Approximately 4.9% of the sample is in the top ten clones.

Each collaborating institution followed its own protocols to collect whole blood in K2EDTA tubes. Collaborator samples were shipped for TCRbeta analysis as frozen whole blood, isolated PBMCs, or DNA extracted from either sample type. This sequence uses TRBV4-2 and TRBJ1-1; matching of 5 bases hints at TRBD1 as the D gene. Material for sequencing was peripheral blood. The receptor was isolated from an elderly woman with active or convalescent COVID-19. The bases are TGTGCCAGCAGCCAAGATTCGGACGGGGGCACTGAAGCTTTCTTT. Translated, this is CASSQDSDGGTEAFF.